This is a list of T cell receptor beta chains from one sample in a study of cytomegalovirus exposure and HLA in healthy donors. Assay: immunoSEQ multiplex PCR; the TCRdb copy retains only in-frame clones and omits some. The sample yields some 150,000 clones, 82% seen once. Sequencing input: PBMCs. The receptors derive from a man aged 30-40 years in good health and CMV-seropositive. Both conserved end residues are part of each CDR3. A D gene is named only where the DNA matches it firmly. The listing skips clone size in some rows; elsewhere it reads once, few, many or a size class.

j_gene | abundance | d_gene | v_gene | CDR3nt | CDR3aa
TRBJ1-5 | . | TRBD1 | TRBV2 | TGTGCCTCTAACGAACTGGGGACAGGGGGCAATCAGCCCCAGCATTTT | CASNELGTGGNQPQHF
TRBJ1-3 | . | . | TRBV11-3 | TGTGCCAGCAGACAAGACAGGAGCTCTGGAAACACCATATATTTT | CASRQDRSSGNTIYF
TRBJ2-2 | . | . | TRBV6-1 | TGTGCCAGCAGCTCCCCCGCAGGGTTCCCCGGGGAGCTGTTTTTT | CASSSPAGFPGELFF
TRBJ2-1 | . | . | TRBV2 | TGTGCCAGCAGCGTGGAGGGAATCTCCTACAATGAGCAGTTCTTC | CASSVEGISYNEQFF
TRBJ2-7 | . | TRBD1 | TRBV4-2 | TGTGCCAGCAGCCAACCTTGGGGACAGGGGGCCCACGAGCAGTACTTC | CASSQPWGQGAHEQYF
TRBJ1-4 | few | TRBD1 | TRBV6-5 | TGTGCCAGCGCCCGACAGGGGGCCGAGGAAAAACTGTTTTTT | CASARQGAEEKLFF
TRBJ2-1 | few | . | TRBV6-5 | TGTGCCAGCAGGGACTACTCTGCTTCCAATGAGCAGTTCTTC | CASRDYSASNEQFF
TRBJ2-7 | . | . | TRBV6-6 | TGTGCCAGCAGTTACGGAGGGGCCGGGGTCTACGAGCAGTACTTC | CASSYGGAGVYEQYF
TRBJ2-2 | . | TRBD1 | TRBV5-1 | TGCGCCAGCAGCTTGGGGGACAGGGAGGACACCGGGGAGCTGTTTTTT | CASSLGDREDTGELFF
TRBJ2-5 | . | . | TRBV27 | TGTGCCAGCAGTTCTTCAGAGACCCAGTACTTC | CASSSSETQYF
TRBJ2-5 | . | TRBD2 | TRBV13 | TGTGCCAGCAGCCCGAGACTAGCGGGAGAAGCCCAGTACTTC | CASSPRLAGEAQYF
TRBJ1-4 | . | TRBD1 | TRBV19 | TGTGCCAGTAGTATAGGGTCGGGACAGCATAATGAAAAACTGTTTTTT | CASSIGSGQHNEKLFF
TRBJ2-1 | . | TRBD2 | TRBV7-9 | TGTGCCAGCAGCTTCGGGGGGACCTACAATGAGCAGTTCTTC | CASSFGGTYNEQFF
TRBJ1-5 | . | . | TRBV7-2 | TGTGCCAGCAGCCAATACACAGGGTGGAGCCAGCCCCAGCATTTT | CASSQYTGWSQPQHF
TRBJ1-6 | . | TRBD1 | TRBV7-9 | TGTGCCAGCAGCTTAGCACAGGGGAATTCACCCCTCCACTTT | CASSLAQGNSPLHF
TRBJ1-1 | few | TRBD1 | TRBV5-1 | TGCGCCAGCAGCTTGGAGGGGGCTTTGACTGAAGCTTTCTTT | CASSLEGALTEAFF
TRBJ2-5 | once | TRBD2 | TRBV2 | TGTGCCAGCAGTGAAGGGGTAGCGGGCGGGCGAGAGACCCAGTACTTC | CASSEGVAGGRETQYF
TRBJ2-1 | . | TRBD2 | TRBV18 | TGTGCCAGCTCTCGAGACCGGGGGGGTGGCAGTGAGCAGTTCTTC | CASSRDRGGGSEQFF
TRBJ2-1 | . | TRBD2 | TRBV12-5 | TGTGCTAGTGGTTGGACTAGCGGGTACTCCTACAATGAGCAGTTCTTC | CASGWTSGYSYNEQFF
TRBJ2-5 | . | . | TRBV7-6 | TGTGCCAGCAGCCCAAGTGGGTGGCAGGGAAAAGAGACCCAGTACTTC | CASSPSGWQGKETQYF
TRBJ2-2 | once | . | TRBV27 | TGTGCCAGCAGCCTGGGACAGAACACCGGGGAGCTGTTTTTT | CASSLGQNTGELFF
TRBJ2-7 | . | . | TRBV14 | TGTGCCAGCAGCCAACAACTAGAAAAGCAGTACTTC | CASSQQLEKQYF
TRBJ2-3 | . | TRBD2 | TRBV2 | TGTGCCAGCAGTCGGACTAGCGGGGACCACACAGATACGCAGTATTTT | CASSRTSGDHTDTQYF
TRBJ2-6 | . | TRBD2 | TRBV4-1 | TGCGCCAGCAGCCAAGAAGAGGCTAGCGGGGTCTCTGGGGCCAACGTCCTGACTTTC | CASSQEEASGVSGANVLTF
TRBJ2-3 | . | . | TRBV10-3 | TGTGCCATCAGTGAAGAAGGAGTCCCAGATACGCAGTATTTT | CAISEEGVPDTQYF
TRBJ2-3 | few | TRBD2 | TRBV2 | TGTGCCAGCAGTGAAGAGGATAGCGGGGGTTACACAGATACGCAGTATTTT | CASSEEDSGGYTDTQYF
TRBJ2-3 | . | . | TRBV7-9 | TGTGCCAGCAGCAACATGGGCACAGGCACAGATACGCAGTATTTT | CASSNMGTGTDTQYF
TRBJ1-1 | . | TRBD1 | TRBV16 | TGTGCCAGCAGCCAATCCGGACAGGGCGTTACTGAAGCTTTCTTT | CASSQSGQGVTEAFF
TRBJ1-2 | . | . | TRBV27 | TGTGCCAGCAGTTTATCATCGGACAGCCGATTCTATGGCTACACCTTC | CASSLSSDSRFYGYTF
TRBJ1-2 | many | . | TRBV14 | TGTGCCAGCAGCCAAGATCACTGGGAGGGGGAGCACTATGGCTACACCTTC | CASSQDHWEGEHYGYTF
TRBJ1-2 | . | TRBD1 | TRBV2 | TGTGCCAGCAGTGAAGGACAGGGGGAGGAGGGCTACACCTTC | CASSEGQGEEGYTF
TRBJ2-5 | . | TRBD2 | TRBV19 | TGTGCCAGTAGTCCACTAGCGGGAACGGAGACCCAGTACTTC | CASSPLAGTETQYF
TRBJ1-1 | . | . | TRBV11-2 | TGTGCCAGCAGCTTAGAGCTCGGGAGGAAAGAAACTGAAGCTTTCTTT | CASSLELGRKETEAFF
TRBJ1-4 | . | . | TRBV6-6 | TGTGCCAGCAGTTGGATCGGAGCAACTAATGAAAAACTGTTTTTT | CASSWIGATNEKLFF
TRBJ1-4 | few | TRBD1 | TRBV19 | TGTGCCAGTACCGATCACAGACAGGGTGGTGAAAAACTGTTTTTT | CASTDHRQGGEKLFF
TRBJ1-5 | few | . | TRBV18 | TGTGCCAGCTCACCATCGGTGGGCAATCAGCCCCAGCATTTT | CASSPSVGNQPQHF
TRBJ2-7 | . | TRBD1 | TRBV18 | TGTGCCAGCTCAGGACAGGGGGGCTACGAGCAGTACTTC | CASSGQGGYEQYF
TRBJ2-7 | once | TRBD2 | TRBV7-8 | TGTGCCAGCAGCCAGCGGGAGATTACCCTCGAGCAGTACTTC | CASSQREITLEQYF
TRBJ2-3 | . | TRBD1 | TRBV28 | TGTGCCAGCAGCAGGGGGGGACAGGGGTCAGATACGCAGTATTTT | CASSRGGQGSDTQYF